Each of the 9 T cell receptor beta chains below was sequenced from the same sample in a study of T cell responses to AZD1222 COVID-19 vaccine. Data came from immunoSEQ multiplex PCR; TCRdb stores just in-frame clones and leaves some out. The sample has around 78,000 clones; 88% are singletons. The sequencing here drew on peripheral blood, taken on day 0 of MenACWY control vaccination. The receptor set was obtained from an adult in good health.

This sequence joins TRBV20-1 and TRBJ1-4; no clear D gene. The CDR3 totals 11 residues. CDR1 DFQATT and CDR2 SNEGSKA come from the germline V gene (reference sequence). Between the trimmed V and J ends, which lost 6 bases and 11 bases, there was a span of 13 bases. The CDR3 DNA is TGCAGTGCCCGATCGCCGGCTAAACTGTTTTTT. It encodes CSARSPAKLFF.

The V gene is TRBV3-1 (or the pseudogene TRBV3-2), the J gene TRBJ2-5; TRBD2 matches at 13 bases. CDR1 is LGHDT and CDR2 is YNNKEL in the germline V gene (reference sequence). The CDR3 contains 16 residues. The V gene end was trimmed by 2 bases and the J gene end by 2 bases; junction bases not matched to a gene: 2. The CDR3 spells CASSQKTSGGQETQYF. CDR3 nucleotide sequence: TGTGCCAGCAGCCAAAAGACTAGCGGGGGGCAAGAGACCCAGTACTTC.

V and J are TRBV7-9 and TRBJ1-5; D uncertain. Germline lookup yields CDR1 SEHNR and CDR2 FQNEAQ (reference sequence). The CDR3 totals 12 residues. Trimming shortened V by 5 bases and J by 3 bases, and 5 bases separated the two germline ends. Here the CDR3 DNA reads TGTGCCAGCAGCCCATCCAATCAGCCCCAGCATTTT. Protein sequence: CASSPSNQPQHF.

The chain employs TRBV24-1 and TRBJ2-5, with D perhaps matching TRBD1 or TRBD2 (5 bases each). Germline V CDR1 and CDR2: KGHDR, SFDVKD. This CDR3 is 15 amino acids long. The germline V and J ends were trimmed by 3 bases and 3 bases, with 13 bases remaining between them. The CDR3 sequence is CATSDPGRDEETQYF. The CDR3 DNA follows: TGTGCCACCAGTGATCCGGGACGGGACGAAGAGACCCAGTACTTC.

This rearrangement joins TRBV7-2 to TRBJ1-4; TRBD1 might be the D (6 bases). Germline assignment: CDR1 SGHTA and CDR2 FQGNSA. The CDR3 runs 16 residues. Trimming removed 5 bases at V and 4 bases at J, with 17 bases between. As DNA, the CDR3 is TGTGCCAGCAGCCAGGGCAGGGGCGGGAATAATGAAAAACTGTTTTTT. This codes for CASSQGRGGNNEKLFF.

The genes are TRBV9 and TRBJ2-5; 10 bases line up with TRBD2. V lost 4 bases to trimming and J lost 5 bases; unmatched junction nucleotides: 14. In germline, CDR1 is SGDLS, CDR2 YYNGEE. This CDR3 has 17 amino acids. CDR3 sequence: CASSPGDSGGLEETQYF. In DNA form, the CDR3 reads TGTGCCAGCAGCCCCGGCGATAGCGGGGGGCTGGAGGAGACCCAGTACTTC. The variable domain in full, with the rest retrieved from reference TRBV9 and TRBJ2-5, is DSGVTQTPKHLITATGQRVTLRCSPRSGDLSVYWYQQSLDQGLQFLIQYYNGEERAKGNILERFSAQQFPDLHSELNLSSLELGDSALYFCASSPGDSGGLEETQYFGPGTRLLVL.

The rearrangement uses TRBV4-1 and TRBJ1-6; D uncertain. The CDR3 loop spans 12 amino acids. The germline V and J ends were trimmed by 4 bases and 7 bases, with 5 bases remaining between them. CDR1 MGHRA and CDR2 YSYEKL come from the germline V gene. The CDR3 reads CASSLMNSPLHF. The DNA of the CDR3 is TGCGCCAGCAGCCTCATGAATTCACCCCTCCACTTT.

This chain uses TRBV7-9 with TRBJ1-2, with TRBD1 identical over 7 bases. Germline V gene sequence: CDR1 SEHNR, CDR2 FQNEAQ (reference sequence). The CDR3 is 16 residues long. V lost 4 bases and J lost 3; bases outside the gene matches: 11. CDR3 residues: CASSSSVRGRHYGYTF. Written as DNA, the CDR3 is TGTGCCAGCAGCTCGTCCGTAAGGGGGCGCCACTATGGCTACACCTTC.

V gene TRBV21-1 combines with J gene TRBJ2-7; the table's D call of TRBD2 was not tested on the DNA. TRBV21-1 is reported as a pseudogene. The CDR3 spans 19 residues. The CDR3 protein is CASSKEALAGEPSFYEQYF. CDR3 sequence (DNA): TGTGCCAGCAGCAAAGAAGCACTAGCGGGGGAGCCCTCTTTTTACGAGCAGTACTTC.